The entry below describes one T cell receptor beta chain. In the PCR, 60 Vbeta and 13 Jbeta primers were used. Clones were read by immunoSEQ multiplex PCR, and TCRdb kept only the in-frame ones, dropping some. The sample yields about 210,000 clones, roughly 78% seen once. The CDR3 covers 20 residues. In germline, CDR1 is SNHLY, CDR2 FYNNEI. After removal of 5 bases from V and 0 bases from J, the junction contained 13 bases not matched to a gene. The record originates from a study of cytomegalovirus exposure and HLA in healthy donors. Sequencing input: PBMCs. This chain uses TRBV2 with TRBJ2-3; 14 bases line up with TRBD2. The TCR comes from a boy younger than 18 in good health and CMV-seronegative. The CDR3 DNA sequence: TGTGCCAGCAGTTCTCCGTCCTCCGGGACTAGCGGGGGTAGCACAGATACGCAGTATTTT. Its protein product is CASSSPSSGTSGGSTDTQYF.